This TCR beta chain was sequenced for a study of blood T cell repertoires in COVID-19. Original methodology: Reference gene primer amplification yielded estimated nucleated cell counts. Assay used: immunoSEQ multiplex PCR; TCRdb lists only in-frame clones, some missing. The V and J calls and the clone size are those of that table, but D and trimming were determined from the DNA. The data show some 130,000 clones, around four fifths seen once. CDR1 SGHTA and CDR2 FQGNSA come from the germline V gene. The CDR3 length is 14 residues. Between the trimmed V and J ends, which lost 2 bases and 4 bases, there was a span of 8 bases.

This TCR derives from a man in his sixties who had recovered from COVID-19. The V gene is TRBV7-2, the J gene TRBJ2-2, with D unresolved. Source material: peripheral blood. For the CDR3, the DNA is TGTGCCAGCAGCTTACTACTAAGCACCGGGGAGCTGTTTTTT. This codes for CASSLLLSTGELFF.